The source of this T cell receptor beta chain is a study of blood T cell repertoires in COVID-19. Study background: Collection of acute and convalescent COVID-19 samples took place in the United States, Italy and Spain. T cells, B-cell-depleted T cells, or PBMCs provided the cDNA or gDNA that served as material.

Sequenced by immunoSEQ multiplex PCR; TCRdb stores in-frame clones only, minus some. The sample records approximately 390,000 clones, nearly 90% being singletons. The V end lost 9 bases, the J end lost 8 bases, and 18 bases lay between the germline ends. The germline V gene encodes CDR1 KGHDR and CDR2 SFDVKD. This CDR3 spans 14 amino acids. The source material was peripheral blood. This receptor was identified in a man younger than 30 with active or convalescent COVID-19. V usage is TRBV24-1 and J usage is TRBJ1-4; tentative D call: TRBD1 (5 bases). CDR3 DNA sequence: TGTGCCACCGCCACCGGGAGCGAGGGGGAAAAACTGTTTTTT. Translating gives CATATGSEGEKLFF.